This note documents a single T cell receptor beta chain sequence. The antigen remains undetermined. The sample originates from a study of T cells after posttransplantation cyclophosphamide. Study-level results: Blood and skin or GI T cell repertoires showed limited TRB overlap. Later post-transplant blood repertoires were often dominated by donor CD8+ memory clones. Recipient CMV seropositivity and CMV reactivation strongly tracked TRB clonality.

Here immunoSEQ multiplex PCR was the method, and the copy in TCRdb shows in-frame clones only, minus some. Here the sample spans about 47,000 clones, roughly 94% being singletons. Source material: PBMCs. This clonotype was sampled from a woman in her twenties or thirties in good health and a related stem cell transplant donor.

The CDR3 DNA sequence: TGTGCCAGCAGCGGGGGCAGGGGAGTCAATAGCAATCAGCCCCAGCATTTT. Translating gives CASSGGRGVNSNQPQHF. The V gene is TRBV21-1, the J gene TRBJ1-5; the table's D gene call, TRBD1, was not cross checked with the DNA. TRBV21-1 is marked as a pseudogene. This CDR3 has 17 residues.